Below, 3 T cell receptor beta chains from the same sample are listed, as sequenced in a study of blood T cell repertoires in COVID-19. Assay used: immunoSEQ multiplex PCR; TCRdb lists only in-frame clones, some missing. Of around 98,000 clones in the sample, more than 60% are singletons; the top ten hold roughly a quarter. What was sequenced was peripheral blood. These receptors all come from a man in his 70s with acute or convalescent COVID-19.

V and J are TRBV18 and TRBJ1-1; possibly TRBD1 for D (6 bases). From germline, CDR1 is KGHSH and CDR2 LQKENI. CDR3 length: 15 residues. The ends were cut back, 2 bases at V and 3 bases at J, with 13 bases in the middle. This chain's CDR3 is CASSPFQAGDTEAFF. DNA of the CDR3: TGTGCCAGCTCACCATTTCAGGCAGGGGACACTGAAGCTTTCTTT.

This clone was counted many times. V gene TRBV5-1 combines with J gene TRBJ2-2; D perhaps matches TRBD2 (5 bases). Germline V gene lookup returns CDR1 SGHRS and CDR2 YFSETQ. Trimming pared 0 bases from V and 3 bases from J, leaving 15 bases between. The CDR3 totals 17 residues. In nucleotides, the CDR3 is TGCGCCAGCAGCTTGGTAGGTTGGAGCGGCGACACCGGGGAGCTGTTTTTT. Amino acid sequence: CASSLVGWSGDTGELFF.

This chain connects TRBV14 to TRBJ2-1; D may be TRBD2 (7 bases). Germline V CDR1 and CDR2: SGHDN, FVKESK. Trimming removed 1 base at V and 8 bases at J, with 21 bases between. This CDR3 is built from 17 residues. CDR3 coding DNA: TGTGCCAGCAGCCAAGGAATCAATTTGGGCGGGGGCTATGAGCAGTTCTTC. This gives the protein CASSQGINLGGGYEQFF.